Sequencing of this TCR beta chain was carried out in a study of CD8 T cells in ankylosing spondylitis. Findings of the study overall: A subset of motif variants has previously been described in the synovial fluid and blood of reactive arthritis. A motif of eight or nine highly homologous TCR beta variants was seen as apparently characteristic of ankylosing spondylitis blood. Within matched ankylosing spondylitis synovial fluid, disease-linked clones were reportedly significantly enriched.

It was by quantitative 5'-RACE with molecular barcodes that TCR beta libraries were made. TCRdb redid the calling of the 5' RACE reads with MiXCR, one entry per CDR3 protein. Of about 160,000 distinct CDR3 sequences listed, 44% were seen once; the top ten hold 13% to 15%. About this clonotype itself: Antigen specificity is unknown.

V was clipped by 10 bases and J by 6 bases, with 23 bases between them. The CDR3 contains 15 residues. Germline CDR1 reads LNHNV; CDR2 reads YYDKDF (reference sequence). This receptor was obtained from a male donor with ankylosing spondylitis. The sample was synovial fluid, either unsorted or a sorted T cell fraction (not recorded which). The chain couples TRBV15 to TRBJ2-3; weak D call: TRBD2 (6 bases). CDR3 residues: CAISPGTYTTDTQYF. In DNA form, the CDR3 reads TGTGCCATTTCCCCCGGGACTTACACCACGGATACGCAGTATTTT.